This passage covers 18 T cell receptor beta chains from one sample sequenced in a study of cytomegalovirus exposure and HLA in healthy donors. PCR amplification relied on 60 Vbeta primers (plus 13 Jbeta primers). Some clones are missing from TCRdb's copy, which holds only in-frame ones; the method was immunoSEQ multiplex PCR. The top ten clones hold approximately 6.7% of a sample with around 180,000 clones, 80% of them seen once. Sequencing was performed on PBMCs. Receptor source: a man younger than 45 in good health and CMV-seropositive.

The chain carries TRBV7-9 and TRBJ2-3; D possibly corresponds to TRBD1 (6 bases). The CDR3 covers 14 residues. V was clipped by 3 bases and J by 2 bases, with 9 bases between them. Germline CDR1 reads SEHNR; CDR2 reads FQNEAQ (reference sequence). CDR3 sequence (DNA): TGTGCCAGCAGCTTTACAGGGCACACAGATACGCAGTATTTT. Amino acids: CASSFTGHTDTQYF. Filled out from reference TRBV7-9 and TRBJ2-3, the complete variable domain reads DTGVSQNPRHKITKRGQNVTFRCDPISEHNRLYWYRQTLGQGPEFLTYFQNEAQLEKSRLLSDRFSAERPKGSFSTLEIQRTEQGDSAMYLCASSFTGHTDTQYFGPGTRLTVL.

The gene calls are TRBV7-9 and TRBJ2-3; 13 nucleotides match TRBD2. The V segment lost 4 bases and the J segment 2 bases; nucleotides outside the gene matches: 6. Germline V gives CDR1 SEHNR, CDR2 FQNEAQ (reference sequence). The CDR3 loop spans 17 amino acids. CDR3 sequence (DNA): TGTGCCAGCAGCTCGGGACTAGCGGGGCCCGACACAGATACGCAGTATTTT. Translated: CASSSGLAGPDTDTQYF.

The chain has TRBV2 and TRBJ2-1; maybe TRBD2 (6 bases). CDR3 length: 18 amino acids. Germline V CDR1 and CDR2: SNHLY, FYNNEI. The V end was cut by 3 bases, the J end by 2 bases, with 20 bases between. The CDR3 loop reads CASSDFTPGGAAYNEQFF. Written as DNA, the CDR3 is TGTGCCAGCAGTGATTTTACTCCCGGGGGAGCCGCCTACAATGAGCAGTTCTTC.

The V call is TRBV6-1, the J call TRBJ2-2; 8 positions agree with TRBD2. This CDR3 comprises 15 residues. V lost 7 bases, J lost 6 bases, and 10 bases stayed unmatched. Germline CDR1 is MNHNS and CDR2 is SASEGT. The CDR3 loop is CASTLSGGAAGELFF. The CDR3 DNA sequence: TGTGCCAGCACCCTCTCCGGGGGGGCGGCCGGGGAGCTGTTTTTT.

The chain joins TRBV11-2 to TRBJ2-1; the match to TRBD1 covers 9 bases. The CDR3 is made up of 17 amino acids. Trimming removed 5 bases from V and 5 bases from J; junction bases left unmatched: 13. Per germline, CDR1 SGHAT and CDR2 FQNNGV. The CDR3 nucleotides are TGTGCCAGCAGCCCTAGTCTCCCGGGACAGGGTGACAATGAGCAGTTCTTC. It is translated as CASSPSLPGQGDNEQFF.

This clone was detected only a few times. CDR3 DNA: TGCAGTGTCTTCGGTAGTGAGACCCAGTACTTC. Translation gives CSVFGSETQYF. The chain has TRBV20-1 and TRBJ2-5; no clear D. V gave up 7 bases and J gave up 5 bases, with 11 bases separating them. Looked up from germline, CDR1 is DFQATT and CDR2 is SNEGSKA (reference sequence). The CDR3 spans 11 residues.

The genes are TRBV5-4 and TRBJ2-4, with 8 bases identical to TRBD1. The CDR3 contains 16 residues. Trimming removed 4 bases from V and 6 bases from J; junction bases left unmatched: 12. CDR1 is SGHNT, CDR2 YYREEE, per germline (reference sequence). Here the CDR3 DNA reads TGTGCCAGCAGCACGCCCGACGGACAGGGACTAAACATTCAGTACTTC. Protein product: CASSTPDGQGLNIQYF. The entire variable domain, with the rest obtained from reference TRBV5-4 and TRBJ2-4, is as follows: ETGVTQSPTHLIKTRGQQVTLRCSSQSGHNTVSWYQQALGQGPQFIFQYYREEENGRGNFPPRFSGLQFPNYSSELNVNALELDDSALYLCASSTPDGQGLNIQYFGAGTRLSVL.

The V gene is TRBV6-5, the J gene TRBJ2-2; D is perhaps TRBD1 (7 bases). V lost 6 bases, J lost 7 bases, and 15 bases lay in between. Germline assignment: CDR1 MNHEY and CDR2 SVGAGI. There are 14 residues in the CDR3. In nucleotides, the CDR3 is TGTGCCAGCAGCGAAGCCAGGGGGGTCGGGGAGCTGTTTTTT. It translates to CASSEARGVGELFF.

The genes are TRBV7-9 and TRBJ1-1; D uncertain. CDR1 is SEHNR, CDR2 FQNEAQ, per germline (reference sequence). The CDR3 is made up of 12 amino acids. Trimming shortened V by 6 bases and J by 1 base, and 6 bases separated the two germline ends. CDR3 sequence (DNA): TGTGCCAGCAGTTACGGGAACACTGAAGCTTTCTTT. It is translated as CASSYGNTEAFF.

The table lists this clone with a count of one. CDR3: CASRWGQGIGYTF. The CDR3 coding sequence is TGTGCCAGCAGGTGGGGACAGGGAATTGGCTACACCTTC. The V and J genes are TRBV5-4 and TRBJ1-2, with 9 nucleotides matching TRBD1. J gave up 7 bases and V 5 bases, and 6 bases lay outside the gene matches. The CDR3 spans 13 residues. Germline-derived CDR1 and CDR2 are SGHNT and YYREEE (reference sequence).

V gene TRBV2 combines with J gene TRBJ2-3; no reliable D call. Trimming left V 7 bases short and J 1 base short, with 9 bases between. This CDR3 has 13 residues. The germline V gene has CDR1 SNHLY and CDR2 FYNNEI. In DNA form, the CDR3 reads TGTGCCAGCAACCTATTTGGCACAGATACGCAGTATTTT. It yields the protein CASNLFGTDTQYF. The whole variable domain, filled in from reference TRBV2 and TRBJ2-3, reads EPEVTQTPSHQVTQMGQEVILRCVPISNHLYFYWYRQILGQKVEFLVSFYNNEISEKSEIFDDQFSVERPDGSNFTLKIRSTKLEDSAMYFCASNLFGTDTQYFGPGTRLTVL.

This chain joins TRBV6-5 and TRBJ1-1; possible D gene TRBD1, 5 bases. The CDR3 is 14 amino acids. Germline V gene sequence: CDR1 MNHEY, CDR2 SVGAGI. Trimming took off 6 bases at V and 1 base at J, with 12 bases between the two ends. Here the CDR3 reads CASSPLRENTEAFF. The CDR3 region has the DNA TGTGCCAGCAGCCCACTCAGGGAGAACACTGAAGCTTTCTTT.

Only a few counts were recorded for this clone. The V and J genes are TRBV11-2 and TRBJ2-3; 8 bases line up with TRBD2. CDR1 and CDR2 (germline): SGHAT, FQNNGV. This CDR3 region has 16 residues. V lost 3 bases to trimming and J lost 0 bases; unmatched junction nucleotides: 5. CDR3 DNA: TGTGCCAGCAGCTTCCAGCGGGGGCCTAGCACAGATACGCAGTATTTT. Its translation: CASSFQRGPSTDTQYF.

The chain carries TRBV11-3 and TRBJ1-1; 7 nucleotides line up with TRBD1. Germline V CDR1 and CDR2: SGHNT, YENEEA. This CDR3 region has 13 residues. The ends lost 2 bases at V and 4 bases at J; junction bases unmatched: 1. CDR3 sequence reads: CASSLRTGTEAFF. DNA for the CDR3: TGTGCCAGCAGCTTAAGGACAGGCACTGAAGCTTTCTTT.

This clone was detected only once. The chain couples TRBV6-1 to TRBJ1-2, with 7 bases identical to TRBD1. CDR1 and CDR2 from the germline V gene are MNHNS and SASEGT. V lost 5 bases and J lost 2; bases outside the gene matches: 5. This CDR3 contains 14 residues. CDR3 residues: CASSNRGENYGYTF. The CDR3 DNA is TGTGCCAGCAGTAACAGGGGCGAGAACTATGGCTACACCTTC.

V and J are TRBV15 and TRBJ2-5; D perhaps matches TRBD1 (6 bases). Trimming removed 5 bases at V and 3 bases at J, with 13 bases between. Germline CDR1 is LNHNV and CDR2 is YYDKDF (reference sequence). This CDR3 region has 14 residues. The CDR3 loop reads CATSRLNREETQYF. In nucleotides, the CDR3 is TGTGCCACCAGCCGATTAAACAGGGAAGAGACCCAGTACTTC.

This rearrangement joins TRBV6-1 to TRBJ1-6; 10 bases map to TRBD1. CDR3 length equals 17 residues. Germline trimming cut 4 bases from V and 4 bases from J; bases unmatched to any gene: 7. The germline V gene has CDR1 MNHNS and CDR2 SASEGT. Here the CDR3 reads CASSAGTGAPYNSPLHF. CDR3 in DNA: TGTGCCAGCAGTGCCGGGACAGGGGCTCCTTATAATTCACCCCTCCACTTT.

The CDR3 protein is CASGLVQGDQPQHF. The CDR3, as DNA: TGTGCTAGTGGTTTGGTACAGGGGGATCAGCCCCAGCATTTT. This rearrangement joins TRBV12-5 to TRBJ1-5, with 8 bases lining up with TRBD1. The CDR3 runs 14 residues. Germline CDR1 LGHNT, CDR2 FRNRAP. With 0 bases clipped from V and 5 bases from J, the junction kept 0 bases outside the gene matches.